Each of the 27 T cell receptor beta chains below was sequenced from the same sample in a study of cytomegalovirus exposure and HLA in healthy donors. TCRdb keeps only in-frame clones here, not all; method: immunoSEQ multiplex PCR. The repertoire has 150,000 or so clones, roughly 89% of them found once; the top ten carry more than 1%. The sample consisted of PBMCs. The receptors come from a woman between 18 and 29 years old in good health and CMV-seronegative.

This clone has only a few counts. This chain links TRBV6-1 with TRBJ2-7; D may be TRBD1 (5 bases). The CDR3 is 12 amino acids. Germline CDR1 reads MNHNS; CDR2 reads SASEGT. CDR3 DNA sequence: TGTGTAAAGGGGTACAGCTACTACGAGCAGTACTTC. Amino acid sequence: CVKGYSYYEQYF.

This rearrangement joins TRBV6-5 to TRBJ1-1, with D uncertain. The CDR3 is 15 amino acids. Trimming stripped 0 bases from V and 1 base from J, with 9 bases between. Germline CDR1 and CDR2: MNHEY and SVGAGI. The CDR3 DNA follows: TGTGCCAGCAGTTACTCCGCAGATCCGAACACTGAAGCTTTCTTT. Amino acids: CASSYSADPNTEAFF.

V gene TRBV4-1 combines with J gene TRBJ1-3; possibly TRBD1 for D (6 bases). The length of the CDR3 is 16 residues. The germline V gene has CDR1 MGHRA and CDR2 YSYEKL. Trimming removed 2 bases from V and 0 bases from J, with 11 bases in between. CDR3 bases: TGCGCCAGCAGCCAAATGATGGACAGCTCTGGAAACACCATATATTTT. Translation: CASSQMMDSSGNTIYF.

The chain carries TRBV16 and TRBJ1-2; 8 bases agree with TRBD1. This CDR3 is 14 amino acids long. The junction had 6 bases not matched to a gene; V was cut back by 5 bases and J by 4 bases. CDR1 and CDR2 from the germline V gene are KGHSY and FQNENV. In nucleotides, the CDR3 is TGTGCCAGCAGCGTCGACAGGGGCGGCTATGGCTACACCTTC. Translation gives CASSVDRGGYGYTF.

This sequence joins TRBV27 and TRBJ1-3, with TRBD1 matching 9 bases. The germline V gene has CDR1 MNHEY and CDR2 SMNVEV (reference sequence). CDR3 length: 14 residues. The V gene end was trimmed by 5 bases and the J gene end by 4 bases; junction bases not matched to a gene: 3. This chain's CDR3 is CASSKTGGGNTIYF. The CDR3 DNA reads TGTGCCAGCAGTAAGACAGGGGGAGGAAACACCATATATTTT.

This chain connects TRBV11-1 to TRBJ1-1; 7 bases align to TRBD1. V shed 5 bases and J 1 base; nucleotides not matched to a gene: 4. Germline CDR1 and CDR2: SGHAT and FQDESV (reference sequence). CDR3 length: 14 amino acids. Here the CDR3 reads CASSTWDRNTEAFF. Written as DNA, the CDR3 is TGTGCCAGCAGCACCTGGGACAGGAACACTGAAGCTTTCTTT.

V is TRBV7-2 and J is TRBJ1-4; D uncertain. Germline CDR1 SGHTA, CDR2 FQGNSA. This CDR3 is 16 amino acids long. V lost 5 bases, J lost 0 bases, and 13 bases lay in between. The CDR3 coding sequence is TGTGCCAGCAGCCGCCAGGCGGGAGCAACTAATGAAAAACTGTTTTTT. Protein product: CASSRQAGATNEKLFF.

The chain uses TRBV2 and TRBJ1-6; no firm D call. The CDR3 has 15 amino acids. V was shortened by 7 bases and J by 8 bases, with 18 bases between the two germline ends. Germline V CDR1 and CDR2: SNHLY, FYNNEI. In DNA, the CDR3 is TGTGCCAGCATTCTTACGACCTCGAGGGATTCACCCCTCCACTTT. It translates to CASILTTSRDSPLHF.

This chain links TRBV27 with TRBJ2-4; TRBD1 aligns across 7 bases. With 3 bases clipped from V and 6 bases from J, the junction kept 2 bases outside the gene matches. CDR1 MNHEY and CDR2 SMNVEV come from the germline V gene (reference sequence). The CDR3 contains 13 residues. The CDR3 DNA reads TGTGCCAGCAGTTTGGGGGACAGAAACATTCAGTACTTC. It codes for CASSLGDRNIQYF.

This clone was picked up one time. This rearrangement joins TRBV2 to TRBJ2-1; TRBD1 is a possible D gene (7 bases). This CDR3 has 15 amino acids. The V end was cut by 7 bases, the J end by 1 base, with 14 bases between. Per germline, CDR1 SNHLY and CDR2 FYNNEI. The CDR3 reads CASIQGDSSYNEQFF. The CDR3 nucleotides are TGTGCCAGCATTCAGGGGGACTCATCCTACAATGAGCAGTTCTTC.

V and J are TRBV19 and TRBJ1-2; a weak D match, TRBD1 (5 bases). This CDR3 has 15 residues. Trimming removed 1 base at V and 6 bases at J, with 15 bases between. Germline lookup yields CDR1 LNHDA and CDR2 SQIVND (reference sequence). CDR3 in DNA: TGTGCCAGTAGTATAGGTGCCAGGGAAGAGGATGGCTACACCTTC. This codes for CASSIGAREEDGYTF.

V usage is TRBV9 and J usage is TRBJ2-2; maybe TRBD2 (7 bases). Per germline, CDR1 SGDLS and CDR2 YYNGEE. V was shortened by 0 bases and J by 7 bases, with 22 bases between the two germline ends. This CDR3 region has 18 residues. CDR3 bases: TGTGCCAGCAGCGTAGAGGTCATGTGGGGGGGCCGGAACGGGGAGCTGTTTTTT. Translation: CASSVEVMWGGRNGELFF.

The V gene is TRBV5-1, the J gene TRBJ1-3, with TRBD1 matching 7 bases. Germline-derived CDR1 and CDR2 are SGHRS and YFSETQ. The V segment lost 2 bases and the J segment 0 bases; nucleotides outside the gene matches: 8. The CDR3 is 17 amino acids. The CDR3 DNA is TGCGCCAGCAGCTTTACCGGGACAGCGGTCTCTGGAAACACCATATATTTT. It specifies CASSFTGTAVSGNTIYF.

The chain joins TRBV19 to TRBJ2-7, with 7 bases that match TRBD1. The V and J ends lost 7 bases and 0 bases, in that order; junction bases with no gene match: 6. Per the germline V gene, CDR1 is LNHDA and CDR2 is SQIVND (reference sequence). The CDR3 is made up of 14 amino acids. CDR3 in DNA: TGTGCCAGTAACCAACAGGGGTTCTCCTACGAGCAGTACTTC. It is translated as CASNQQGFSYEQYF.

For the CDR3, the DNA is TGTGCCAGCTCACCGAGCCGTCCGTCGGTCACAGATACGCAGTATTTT. The encoded protein is CASSPSRPSVTDTQYF. The V call is TRBV18, the J call TRBJ2-3; D is uncertain. This CDR3 is 16 amino acids long. Trimming took off 3 bases at V and 2 bases at J, with 15 bases between the two ends. Looked up from germline, CDR1 is KGHSH and CDR2 is LQKENI.

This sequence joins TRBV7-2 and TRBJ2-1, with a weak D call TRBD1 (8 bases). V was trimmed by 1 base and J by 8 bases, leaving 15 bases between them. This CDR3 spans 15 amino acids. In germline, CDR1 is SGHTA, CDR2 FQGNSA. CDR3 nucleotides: TGTGCCAGCAGCTTAGGACTACAGGGGGGGGATGAGCAGTTCTTC. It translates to CASSLGLQGGDEQFF.

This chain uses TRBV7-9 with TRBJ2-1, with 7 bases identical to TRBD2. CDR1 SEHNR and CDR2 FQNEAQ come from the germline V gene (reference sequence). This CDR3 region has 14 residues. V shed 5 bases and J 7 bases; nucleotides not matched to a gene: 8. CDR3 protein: CASSPVGGNNEQFF. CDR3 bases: TGTGCCAGCAGCCCCGTCGGGGGGAATAATGAGCAGTTCTTC. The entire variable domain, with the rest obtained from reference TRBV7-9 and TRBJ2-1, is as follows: DTGVSQNPRHKITKRGQNVTFRCDPISEHNRLYWYRQTLGQGPEFLTYFQNEAQLEKSRLLSDRFSAERPKGSFSTLEIQRTEQGDSAMYLCASSPVGGNNEQFFGPGTRLTVL.

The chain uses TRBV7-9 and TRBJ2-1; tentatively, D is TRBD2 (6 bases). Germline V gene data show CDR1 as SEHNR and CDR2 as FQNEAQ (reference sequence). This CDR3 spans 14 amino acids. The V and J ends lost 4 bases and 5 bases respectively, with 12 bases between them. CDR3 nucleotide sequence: TGTGCCAGCAGCTGGCGGAGGGACGACAATGAGCAGTTCTTC. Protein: CASSWRRDDNEQFF.

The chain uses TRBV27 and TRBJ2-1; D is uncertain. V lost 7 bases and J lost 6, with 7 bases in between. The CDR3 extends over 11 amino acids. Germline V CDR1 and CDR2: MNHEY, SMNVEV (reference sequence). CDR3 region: CASKAINEQFF. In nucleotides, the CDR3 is TGTGCCAGCAAAGCTATCAATGAGCAGTTCTTC.

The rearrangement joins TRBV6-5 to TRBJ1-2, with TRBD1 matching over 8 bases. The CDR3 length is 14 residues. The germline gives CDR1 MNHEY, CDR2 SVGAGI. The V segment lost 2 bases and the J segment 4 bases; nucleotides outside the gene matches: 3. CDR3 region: CASSYGTGPYGYTF. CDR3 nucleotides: TGTGCCAGCAGTTACGGGACAGGACCCTATGGCTACACCTTC.

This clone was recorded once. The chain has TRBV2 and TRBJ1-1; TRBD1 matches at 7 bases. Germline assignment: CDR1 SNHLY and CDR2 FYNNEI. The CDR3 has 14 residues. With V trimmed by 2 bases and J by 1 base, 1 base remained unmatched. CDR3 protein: CASSETGANTEAFF. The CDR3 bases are TGTGCCAGCAGTGAAACAGGGGCGAACACTGAAGCTTTCTTT. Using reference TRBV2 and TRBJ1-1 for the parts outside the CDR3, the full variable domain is EPEVTQTPSHQVTQMGQEVILRCVPISNHLYFYWYRQILGQKVEFLVSFYNNEISEKSEIFDDQFSVERPDGSNFTLKIRSTKLEDSAMYFCASSETGANTEAFFGQGTRLTVV.

This CDR3 reads CASSLTGVQAEAFF. CDR3 DNA sequence: TGTGCCAGCAGTTTGACAGGGGTTCAGGCTGAAGCTTTCTTT. The J gene is TRBJ1-1, the V gene TRBV28; 8 bases align to TRBD1. Germline V gives CDR1 MDHEN, CDR2 SYDVKM. V trimming: 3 bases; J trimming: 6 bases; junction bases outside the gene matches: 6. The CDR3 covers 14 residues.

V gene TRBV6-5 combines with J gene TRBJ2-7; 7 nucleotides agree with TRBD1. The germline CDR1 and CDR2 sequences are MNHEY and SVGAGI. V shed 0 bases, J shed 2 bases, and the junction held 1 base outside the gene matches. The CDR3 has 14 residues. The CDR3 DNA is TGTGCCAGCAGTTACTCTGGGACAGCCTACGAGCAGTACTTC. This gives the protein CASSYSGTAYEQYF.

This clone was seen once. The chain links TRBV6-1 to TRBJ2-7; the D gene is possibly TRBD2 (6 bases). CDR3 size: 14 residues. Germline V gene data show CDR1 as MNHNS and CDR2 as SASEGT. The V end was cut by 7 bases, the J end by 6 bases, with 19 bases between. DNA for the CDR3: TGTGCCAGCACTAGGGACCTGGCAGCGGGCGAGCAGTACTTC. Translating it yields CASTRDLAAGEQYF.

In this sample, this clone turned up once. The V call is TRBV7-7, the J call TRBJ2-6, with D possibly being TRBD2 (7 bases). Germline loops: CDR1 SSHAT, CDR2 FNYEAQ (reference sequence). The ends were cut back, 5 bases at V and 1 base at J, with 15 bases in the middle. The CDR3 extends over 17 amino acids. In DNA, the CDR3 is TGTGCCAGCAGCCCCCACGCGGGGGCTTCTGGGGCCAACGTCCTGACTTTC. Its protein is CASSPHAGASGANVLTF.

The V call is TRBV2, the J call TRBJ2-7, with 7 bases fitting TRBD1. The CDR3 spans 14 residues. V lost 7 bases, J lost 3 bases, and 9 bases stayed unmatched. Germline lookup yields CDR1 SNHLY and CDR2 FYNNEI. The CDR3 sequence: CASTQTGQDYEQYF. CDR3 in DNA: TGTGCCAGCACGCAGACAGGGCAAGACTACGAGCAGTACTTC.

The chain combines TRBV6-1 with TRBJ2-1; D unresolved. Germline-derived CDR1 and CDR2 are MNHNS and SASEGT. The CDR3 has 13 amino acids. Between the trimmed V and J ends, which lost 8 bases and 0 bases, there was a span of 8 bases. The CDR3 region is CASLYSSYNEQFF. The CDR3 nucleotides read TGTGCCAGCCTTTATAGCTCCTACAATGAGCAGTTCTTC.